The rows below give T cell receptor beta chains drawn from one sample of a study of T cells in Graves' hyperthyroidism and ophthalmopathy. TCRdb fed the multiplex PCR reads into MiXCR, producing one record per CDR3 protein. The sample consists of 450,000 to 700,000 distinct CDR3 sequences, roughly 46% of them appearing once. The material sequenced was peripheral blood or thyroid tissue (not recorded which). These receptors were obtained from an adult woman with Graves' disease, either hyperthyroidism or ophthalmopathy (not recorded which). Both conserved end residues are part of each CDR3. D genes are given only for firm matches. Clone sizes are given selectively: once, few, many, or a class where the clone is expanded.

d_gene,v_gene,j_gene,abundance,CDR3nt,CDR3aa
.,TRBV7-9,TRBJ1-1,.,TGTGCCAGCAGCCCGAAGGGGAAAAACACTGAAGCTTTCTTT,CASSPKGKNTEAFF
.,TRBV20-1,TRBJ1-5,once,TGCAGTGCTAGAGCCAAAGGACGGAGTAATCAGCCCCAGCATTTT,CSARAKGRSNQPQHF
.,TRBV10-1,TRBJ2-5,once,TGCGCCGACAGCCAAGAGACCCAGTACTTC,CADSQETQYF
TRBD1,TRBV9,TRBJ1-1,many,TGTGCCAGCAGCGTAGCTGGGCAGGGGGCGGACGCTGAAGCTTTCTTT,CASSVAGQGADAEAFF
.,TRBV2,TRBJ1-3,many,TGTGCCAGCACCGAGGGAGGGACTGGAAACACCATATATTTT,CASTEGGTGNTIYF
TRBD2,TRBV10-3,TRBJ2-1,few,TGTGCCATCAGTGAGTCGACTAGCGGGACCTACAATGAGCAGTTCTTC,CAISESTSGTYNEQFF
TRBD2,TRBV11-2,TRBJ2-5,.,TGTGCCAGCGGAGACTACGGGGGGGTTGAGACCCAGTACTTC,CASGDYGGVETQYF
TRBD1,TRBV5-6,TRBJ1-2,.,TGTGCCAGCAGCCCGGACAGGGGATGGGGCTACGACTACACCTTC,CASSPDRGWGYDYTF
TRBD1,TRBV3-1,TRBJ2-2,few,TGTGCCAGCAGCCAAGGACAGGGGGCGGGGGAGCTGTTTTTT,CASSQGQGAGELFF
.,TRBV2,TRBJ1-4,.,TGTGCCAGCAGTGAGGCAGCCCTATGGGGGGGCAATGAAAAACTGTTTTTT,CASSEAALWGGNEKLFF
.,TRBV10-3,TRBJ2-5,.,TGTGCCATCAGTGTGGGATGGGATCAGCCCCAGTACTTC,CAISVGWDQPQYF
.,TRBV27,TRBJ2-6,.,TGTGCCAGCAGTTTATCATTTCTAAGCTCTGGGGCCAACGTCCTGACTTTC,CASSLSFLSSGANVLTF
.,TRBV7-9,TRBJ1-5,.,TGTGCCAGCCCCCGCCCCCAGCATTTT,CASPRPQHF
.,TRBV2,TRBJ2-7,.,TGTGCCAGCAGTGATCACCTAACGACTTACGAGCAGTACTTC,CASSDHLTTYEQYF
.,TRBV5-1,TRBJ2-2,.,TGCGCCAGCAGCATCGGGACGGCGGGGGAGCTGTTTTTT,CASSIGTAGELFF
TRBD2,TRBV15,TRBJ2-7,many,TGTGCCACCAGCAGAGGACTAGCGGCAGCCTCCTACGAGCAGTACTTC,CATSRGLAAASYEQYF
.,TRBV7-2,TRBJ1-2,once,TGTGCCAGCAGCTTAGCCCTCGGTGGGCAGGGAGGCGGCTACACCTTC,CASSLALGGQGGGYTF
.,TRBV25-1,TRBJ1-6,.,TGTGCCAGCAGTGGAGACTCACCCCTCCACTTT,CASSGDSPLHF
.,TRBV6-5,TRBJ1-5,many,TGTGCCAGCAGTTACTCGTGGCCGGGGGCCTATAGCAATCAGCCCCAGCATTTT,CASSYSWPGAYSNQPQHF
.,TRBV10-3,TRBJ2-5,many,TGTGCCATCAGTGAGTCTCGAGGGGGGTACCAAGAGACCCAGTACTTC,CAISESRGGYQETQYF
.,TRBV15,TRBJ2-7,many,TGTGCCACCAGCGGCCCCAAAGGGTCGGGGGGCGGGTACGAGCAGTACTTC,CATSGPKGSGGGYEQYF
.,TRBV29-1,TRBJ2-7,many,TGCAGCGTTGAGGACAGCCTTTCCTACGAGCAGTACTTC,CSVEDSLSYEQYF
TRBD1,TRBV15,TRBJ1-2,.,TGTGCCACCAGCCCCGACAGGGGTGGCTACACCTTC,CATSPDRGGYTF
TRBD1,TRBV5-1,TRBJ1-1,many,TGCGCCAGCACCCACCGGGACAGGGGTGGGATGAACACTGAAGCTTTCTTT,CASTHRDRGGMNTEAFF
.,TRBV27,TRBJ2-7,.,TGTGCCAGCAGTTTATCGACAGGAGTCCTCTACGAGCAGTACTTC,CASSLSTGVLYEQYF
.,TRBV7-8,TRBJ2-2,once,TGTGCCACCAGGGGGGCACACAGCGGGGAGCTGTTTTTT,CATRGAHSGELFF
TRBD2,TRBV4-2,TRBJ2-2,many,TGTGCCAGCAGCCAACGACTAGCGGGCACCGGGGAGCTGTTTTTT,CASSQRLAGTGELFF
.,TRBV9,TRBJ2-2,.,TGTGCCAGCAGCCCTCGCCTAGGGCTTAGGGGGAACACCGGGGAGCTGTTTTTT,CASSPRLGLRGNTGELFF
TRBD1,TRBV7-8,TRBJ1-2,.,TGTGCCAGCGGACCCAGGGGGAACTATGGCTACACCTTC,CASGPRGNYGYTF
.,TRBV9,TRBJ1-6,many,TGTGCCAGCAGCCCTTTCAGCAGGGCATCACCCCTCCACTTT,CASSPFSRASPLHF
TRBD2,TRBV11-2,TRBJ2-7,many,TGTGCCAGCAGCTTACTAAGCGCGGGAGCCTACGAGCAGTACTTC,CASSLLSAGAYEQYF
.,TRBV29-1,TRBJ2-7,.,TGCAGCGCTATGACAGGATTTACCTACGAGCAGTACTTC,CSAMTGFTYEQYF
TRBD1,TRBV20-1,TRBJ2-5,.,TGCAGTGCTAGTTTTTACAGGGGACGCCAGTACTTC,CSASFYRGRQYF
TRBD1,TRBV2,TRBJ1-2,many,TGTGCCAGCAGTGAAGGGGGGACAGTCGACTATGGCTACACCTTC,CASSEGGTVDYGYTF
.,TRBV7-9,TRBJ2-5,few,TGTGCCAGCAGCGCCCTCAGGGTTGGGACCCAGTACTTC,CASSALRVGTQYF
.,TRBV5-1,TRBJ2-5,many,TGCGCCAGCAGCTTGCTAAGTGGGCAAGAGACCCAGTACTTC,CASSLLSGQETQYF
TRBD1,TRBV24-1,TRBJ1-1,few,TGTGCCACCAGTGCGGACAGGGGGCGAGCTTTCTTT,CATSADRGRAFF
TRBD2,TRBV7-9,TRBJ2-5,many,TGTGCCAGCAGCTTAGGTGCGGGAGTGGGGGAGACCCAGTACTTC,CASSLGAGVGETQYF
.,TRBV6-5,TRBJ2-7,many,TGTGCCAGCAGAAAAGACAGGCTCTTGGGATACGAGCAGTACTTC,CASRKDRLLGYEQYF
.,TRBV6-1,TRBJ1-6,many,TGTGCCAGCAGTCCGGAACGTACCCCCCGATGGAATTCACCCCTCCACTTT,CASSPERTPRWNSPLHF
TRBD2,TRBV7-2,TRBJ2-7,.,TGTGCCAGCAGCTTACGACTAGCGCCCTCCTACGAGCAGTACTTC,CASSLRLAPSYEQYF
.,TRBV7-9,TRBJ1-2,.,TGTGCCAGCAGCCGTCTAACGGGTGATGGCTACACCTTC,CASSRLTGDGYTF
.,TRBV28,TRBJ1-2,many,TGTGCCAGCAGAGAGGCTAGCTATGGCTACACCTTC,CASREASYGYTF
.,TRBV7-9,TRBJ2-7,few,TGTGCCAGCAGCTATCCTCCGGGACACCCGAGCTCCTACGAGCAGTACTTC,CASSYPPGHPSSYEQYF
TRBD2,TRBV2,TRBJ2-2,many,TGTGCCAGCAGCGGGACTAGCGGGAGTCGTACCGGGGAGCTGTTTTTT,CASSGTSGSRTGELFF